The present TCR beta chain was sequenced within a study of blood T cell repertoires in COVID-19. Study-wide background: T cells, B-cell-depleted T cells, or PBMCs supplied cDNA or gDNA.

Authors' analysis steps: Nucleated cell counts were estimated from reference gene primer amplification. TCRdb's table, derived via immunoSEQ multiplex PCR, lists solely in-frame clones and lacks some. Clone size and the V and J calls come from that table; the DNA yielded D and trimming. The data contain more than 350,000 clones, roughly 88% of them singletons. This clone was counted between two and nine times. The CDR3 spans 15 residues. Germline V gene data show CDR1 as LNHDA and CDR2 as SQIVND (reference sequence). V shed 6 bases and J shed 4 bases, with 18 bases lying between them. Participants, about 18 to 89 years old, spanned 25 or so US areas. All exposed participants met a person with COVID-19 within 2 weeks before entering the study.

The specimen was PBMCs or T cells enriched from blood (not recorded which). The gene calls are TRBV19 and TRBJ1-2; weak D call: TRBD1 (6 bases). The source of this sequence is a woman in her late teens or twenties who had been exposed to COVID-19. CDR3 nucleotides: TGTGCCAGTAGGGCATGGGAACGGGACACCTATGGCTACACCTTC. Protein product: CASRAWERDTYGYTF.